This is a list of T cell receptor beta chains from one sample in a study of radiotherapy plus CTLA-4 blockade in lung cancer. Only in-frame clones appear in the TCRdb table, and some are missing; sequencing was by immunoSEQ multiplex PCR. The sample lists some 73,000 clones, around 80% occurring once. The sequenced sample was peripheral blood, obtained from a patient treated with radiotherapy plus ipilimumab. These receptors originate from a human donor with non-small cell lung cancer who had stable disease on radiotherapy plus ipilimumab. Both conserved end residues are part of each CDR3. The D gene is left open where the match is weak. Rows may omit the clone size; those that give it use once, few, many or a size class.

D: .
V: TRBV5-4
size: .
length: 13
J: TRBJ1-4
DNA: TGTGCCAGCAGCTGGACCTTGCATGAAAAACTGTTTTTT
CDR3: CASSWTLHEKLFF

D: .
V: TRBV21-1
size: .
length: 16
J: TRBJ2-5
DNA: TGTGCCAGCAGCAAGCTAGGACTAGCGGGGGAAGAGACCCAGTACTTC
CDR3: CASSKLGLAGEETQYF

D: .
V: TRBV19
size: .
length: 14
J: TRBJ2-7
DNA: TGTGCCAGTAGTGGTAGCCAGGGCCTCTACGAGCAGTACTTC
CDR3: CASSGSQGLYEQYF

D: TRBD1
V: TRBV7-2
size: .
length: 15
J: TRBJ1-6
DNA: TGTGCCAGCAGCCCGGGGACAGGGGTCAATTCACCCCTCCACTTT
CDR3: CASSPGTGVNSPLHF

D: .
V: TRBV28
size: .
length: 14
J: TRBJ1-2
DNA: TGTGCCAGCGCTTCCCTCGCAGCTAACTATGGCTACACCTTC
CDR3: CASASLAANYGYTF

D: .
V: TRBV9
size: .
length: 13
J: TRBJ1-1
DNA: TGTGCCAGCAGCACGACAGTGAACACTGAAGCTTTCTTT
CDR3: CASSTTVNTEAFF

D: .
V: TRBV19
size: few
length: 17
J: TRBJ2-3
DNA: TGTGCCAGTAGCCGCTTACCTCAGGGATCTAGCACAGATACGCAGTATTTT
CDR3: CASSRLPQGSSTDTQYF

D: .
V: TRBV13
size: .
length: 14
J: TRBJ2-5
DNA: TGTGCCAGCAGCTCCCGGGGGCCCAAAGAGACCCAGTACTTC
CDR3: CASSSRGPKETQYF

D: .
V: TRBV11-2
size: once
length: 13
J: TRBJ2-5
DNA: TGTGCCAGCAGCTTAGAGACGCCAAAGACCCAGTACTTC
CDR3: CASSLETPKTQYF

D: .
V: TRBV9
size: .
length: 15
J: TRBJ2-1
DNA: TGTGCCAGCAGCCCGATCGCCGGGCTAGCTAATGAGCAGTTCTTC
CDR3: CASSPIAGLANEQFF

D: TRBD2
V: TRBV4-1
size: .
length: 19
J: TRBJ2-3
DNA: TGCGCCAGCAGCCAAAAGGGACTAGCGGGGGGCCGAGGCACAGATACGCAGTATTTT
CDR3: CASSQKGLAGGRGTDTQYF

D: .
V: TRBV19
size: once
length: 14
J: TRBJ1-5
DNA: TGTGCCAGTAGTTGGCGGGGGCCGAATCAGCCCCAGCATTTT
CDR3: CASSWRGPNQPQHF

D: TRBD1
V: TRBV10-1
size: .
length: 15
J: TRBJ2-1
DNA: TGCGCCAGCAGTGCCCGGACAGGGGGTCGCAATGAGCAGTTCTTC
CDR3: CASSARTGGRNEQFF

D: .
V: TRBV18
size: .
length: 14
J: TRBJ2-5
DNA: TGTGCCAGCTCACCGGGCGGGGGCAGAGAGACCCAGTACTTC
CDR3: CASSPGGGRETQYF

D: TRBD1
V: TRBV5-1
size: .
length: 15
J: TRBJ2-1
DNA: TGCGCCAGCAGCTTTCGACAGGGCTCCTACAATGAGCAGTTCTTC
CDR3: CASSFRQGSYNEQFF

D: TRBD1
V: TRBV6-1
size: .
length: 18
J: TRBJ2-6
DNA: TGTGCCAGCAGTGCCTGGACAGGGAAGACCTCTGGGGCCAACGTCCTGACTTTC
CDR3: CASSAWTGKTSGANVLTF

D: TRBD1
V: TRBV5-1
size: few
length: 14
J: TRBJ2-5
DNA: TGCGCCAGCAGCCGAGGACAGGGAGAGGAGACCCAGTACTTC
CDR3: CASSRGQGEETQYF

D: TRBD1
V: TRBV28
size: .
length: 16
J: TRBJ1-2
DNA: TGTGCCAGCAGTTACCCGGGACAGGGGGGCCCCTATGGCTACACCTTC
CDR3: CASSYPGQGGPYGYTF

D: .
V: TRBV5-1
size: .
length: 15
J: TRBJ1-4
DNA: TGCGCCAGCAGCCCCGACAGTTCAACTAATGAAAAACTGTTTTTT
CDR3: CASSPDSSTNEKLFF

D: .
V: TRBV10-3
size: .
length: 13
J: TRBJ2-7
DNA: TGTGCCATCAGTGTGACGGATGCCTACGAGCAGTACTTC
CDR3: CAISVTDAYEQYF

D: .
V: TRBV5-1
size: few
length: 13
J: TRBJ1-2
DNA: TGCGCCAGCAGCTTGGAGACAGCTAATGGCTACACCTTC
CDR3: CASSLETANGYTF

D: TRBD2
V: TRBV19
size: .
length: 15
J: TRBJ2-7
DNA: TGTGCCAGTACCCCTCGACTAGCGGCTAGCTACGAGCAGTACTTC
CDR3: CASTPRLAASYEQYF

D: .
V: TRBV27
size: .
length: 13
J: TRBJ2-7
DNA: TGTGCCAGCAGGGGGACTCCCTCTTCGAAGCAGTACTTC
CDR3: CASRGTPSSKQYF

D: TRBD2
V: TRBV7-3
size: .
length: 16
J: TRBJ2-1
DNA: TGTGCCAGCAGCTTAACTGCGGGACTAGTGAACAATGAGCAGTTCTTC
CDR3: CASSLTAGLVNNEQFF

D: .
V: TRBV6-1
size: .
length: 15
J: TRBJ1-5
DNA: TGTGCCAGCAGTGAAGTGTCTTCAGGAAATCAGCCCCAGCATTTT
CDR3: CASSEVSSGNQPQHF

D: .
V: TRBV20-1
size: .
length: 11
J: TRBJ2-1
DNA: TGCAGTGCTTCCACTTTCAATGAGCAGTTCTTC
CDR3: CSASTFNEQFF

D: TRBD1
V: TRBV6-5
size: .
length: 15
J: TRBJ1-2
DNA: TGTGCCAGCAGTTACTTAGCACAGGGGGCGGAAGGCTACACCTTC
CDR3: CASSYLAQGAEGYTF

D: TRBD1
V: TRBV7-2
size: few
length: 13
J: TRBJ2-1
DNA: TGTGCCAGCAGCTTCCGGACAGGGCAAGAGCAGTTCTTC
CDR3: CASSFRTGQEQFF

D: .
V: TRBV10-2
size: few
length: 14
J: TRBJ1-6
DNA: TGCGCCAGCAGTGAGGGACGCTATAATTCACCCCTCCACTTT
CDR3: CASSEGRYNSPLHF

D: TRBD1
V: TRBV18
size: .
length: 18
J: TRBJ1-1
DNA: TGTGCCAGCTCACCACGAGAAATCTCAACAGGGGAAAACACTGAAGCTTTCTTT
CDR3: CASSPREISTGENTEAFF

D: TRBD2
V: TRBV7-3
size: few
length: 19
J: TRBJ2-1
DNA: TGTGCCAGCAGCACCCTCGGTGGGACTAGCGGGGAAGCGTACAATGAGCAGTTCTTC
CDR3: CASSTLGGTSGEAYNEQFF

D: .
V: TRBV6-6
size: .
length: 11
J: TRBJ2-7
DNA: TGTGCCACTTCGGGACTTTACGAGCAGTACTTC
CDR3: CATSGLYEQYF